This T cell receptor beta chain was documented in a study of PD-1 blockade in classical Hodgkin lymphoma. Notes on the study in general: When set against healthy donors, newly diagnosed patients were reported to show lower baseline TCR diversity.

The CDR3 totals 14 residues. The V and J ends lost 5 bases and 1 base respectively, with 11 bases between them. The germline V gene encodes CDR1 MNHNY and CDR2 SVGAGI (reference sequence). Documented time point: cycle 4 day 1 (C4D1), after 6 weeks of nivolumab. Every one of the patients relapsed after autologous stem cell transplantation (brentuximab vedotin exposure was variable). Magnetic negative selection purified CD4+ T cells from thawed PBMCs. Profiled with immunoSEQ multiplex PCR; TCRdb holds only in-frame clones, not every one. The sample holds some 15,000 clones, just under 80% seen once. On this clone: What it binds is unknown.

The chain joins TRBV6-6 to TRBJ1-1, with D tentatively TRBD1 (5 bases). This material consisted of CD4+ T cells from blood, taken before the fourth cycle of nivolumab. The receptor's source is a human donor with classical Hodgkin lymphoma. The CDR3 DNA follows: TGTGCCAGCAGTGTCGGGGGGGGGAACACTGAAGCTTTCTTT. Translated, it gives CASSVGGGNTEAFF.